This TCR beta chain was found in a study of blood T cell repertoires in COVID-19. Per the original data handling: Amplification with reference gene primers provided the estimates of nucleated cell counts. Produced via immunoSEQ multiplex PCR; TCRdb's table is partial and in-frame only. V and J calls and clone size are as listed in that table; D and trimming were resolved from the DNA. The repertoire has 85,000 to 120,000 clones, about two thirds of them found once; the top ten carry less than 1%. Germline values: CDR1 SGHAT, CDR2 FQNNGV. CDR3 size: 15 residues. J gave up 7 bases and V 6 bases, and 12 bases lay outside the gene matches. This clone has only a few counts.

The chain has TRBV11-2 and TRBJ2-1; 7 bases line up with TRBD1. This TCR was recovered from a human donor with acute or convalescent COVID-19. The donor label of this sample is uncertain. Sequences were obtained from peripheral blood. This chain's CDR3 is CASRQTVGGDNEQFF. The CDR3 bases are TGTGCCAGCAGACAAACGGTAGGGGGCGATAATGAGCAGTTCTTC.